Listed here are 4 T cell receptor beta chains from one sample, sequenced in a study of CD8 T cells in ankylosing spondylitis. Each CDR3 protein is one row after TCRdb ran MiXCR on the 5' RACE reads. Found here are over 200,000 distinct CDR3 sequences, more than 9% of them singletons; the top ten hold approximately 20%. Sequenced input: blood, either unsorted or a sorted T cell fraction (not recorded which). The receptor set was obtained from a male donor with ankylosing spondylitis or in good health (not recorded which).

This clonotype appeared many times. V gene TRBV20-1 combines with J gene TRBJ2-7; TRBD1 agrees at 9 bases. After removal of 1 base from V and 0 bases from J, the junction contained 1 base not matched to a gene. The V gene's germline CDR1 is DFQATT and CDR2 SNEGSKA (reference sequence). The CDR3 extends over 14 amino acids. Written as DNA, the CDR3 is TGCAGTGCTAGAGGGGACAGGGTCTCCTACGAGCAGTACTTC. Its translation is CSARGDRVSYEQYF.

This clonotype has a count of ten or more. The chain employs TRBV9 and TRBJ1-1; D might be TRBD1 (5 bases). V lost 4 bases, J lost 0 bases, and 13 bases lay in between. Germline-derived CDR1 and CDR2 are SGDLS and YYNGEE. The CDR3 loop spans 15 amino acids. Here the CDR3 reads CASSPLAGLNTEAFF. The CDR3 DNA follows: TGTGCCAGCAGCCCGTTGGCAGGGCTGAACACTGAAGCTTTCTTT.

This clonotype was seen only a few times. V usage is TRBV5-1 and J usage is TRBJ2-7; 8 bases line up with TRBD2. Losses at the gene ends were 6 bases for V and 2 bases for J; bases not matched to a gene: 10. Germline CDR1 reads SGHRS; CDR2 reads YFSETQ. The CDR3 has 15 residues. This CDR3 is CASNREGDETYEQYF. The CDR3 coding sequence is TGCGCCAGCAACCGGGAGGGGGACGAGACCTACGAGCAGTACTTC.

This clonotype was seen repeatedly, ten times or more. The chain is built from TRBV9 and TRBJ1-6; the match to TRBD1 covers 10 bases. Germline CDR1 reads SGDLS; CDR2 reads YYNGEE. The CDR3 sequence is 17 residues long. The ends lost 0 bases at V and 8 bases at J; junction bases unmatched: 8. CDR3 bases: TGTGCCAGCAGCGTAGCCTTGTCCGGGACAGGGGATTCACCCCTCCACTTT. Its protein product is CASSVALSGTGDSPLHF.